This T cell receptor (beta chain) was sequenced for a study of CD8 T cells in ankylosing spondylitis. CDR1 and CDR2 (germline): MNHEY, SMNVEV (reference sequence). The V end lost 6 bases, the J end lost 4 bases, and 19 bases lay between the germline ends. This CDR3 has 16 residues. One entry per CDR3 protein, called by TCRdb with MiXCR from the 5' RACE reads. The table lists 150,000 to 200,000 distinct CDR3 sequences, over 10% of them singletons. This clonotype was counted ten times or more. This receptor was obtained from a female donor with ankylosing spondylitis or in good health (not recorded which). The rearrangement joins TRBV27 to TRBJ2-1; D possibly corresponds to TRBD2 (6 bases). Input material: blood, either unsorted or a sorted T cell fraction (not recorded which). The CDR3 sequence is CASSPQGLSRYNEQFF. CDR3 nucleotides: TGTGCCAGCAGCCCCCAAGGACTATCCCGATACAATGAGCAGTTCTTC.